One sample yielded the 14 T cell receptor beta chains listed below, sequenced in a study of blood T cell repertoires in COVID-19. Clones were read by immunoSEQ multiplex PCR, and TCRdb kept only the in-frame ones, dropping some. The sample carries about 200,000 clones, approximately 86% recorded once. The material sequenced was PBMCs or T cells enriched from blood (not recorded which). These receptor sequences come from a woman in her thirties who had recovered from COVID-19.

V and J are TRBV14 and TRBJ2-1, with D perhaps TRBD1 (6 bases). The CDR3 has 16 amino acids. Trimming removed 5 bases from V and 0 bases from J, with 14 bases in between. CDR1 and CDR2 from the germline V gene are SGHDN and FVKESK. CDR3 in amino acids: CASSSGTRTSYNEQFF. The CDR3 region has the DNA TGTGCCAGCAGCTCAGGGACACGAACCTCCTACAATGAGCAGTTCTTC.

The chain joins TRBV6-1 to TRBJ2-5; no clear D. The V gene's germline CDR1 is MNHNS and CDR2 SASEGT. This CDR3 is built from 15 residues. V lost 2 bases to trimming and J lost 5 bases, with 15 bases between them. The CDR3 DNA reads TGTGCCAGCAGTGAACCCCGGTTTTTCGGGGAGACCCAGTACTTC. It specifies CASSEPRFFGETQYF.

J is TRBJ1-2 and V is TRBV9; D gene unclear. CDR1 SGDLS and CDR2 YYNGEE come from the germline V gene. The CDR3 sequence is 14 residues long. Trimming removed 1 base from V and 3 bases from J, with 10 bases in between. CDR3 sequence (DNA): TGTGCCAGCAGCGTAATTGGGCAGGACTATGGCTACACCTTC. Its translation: CASSVIGQDYGYTF.

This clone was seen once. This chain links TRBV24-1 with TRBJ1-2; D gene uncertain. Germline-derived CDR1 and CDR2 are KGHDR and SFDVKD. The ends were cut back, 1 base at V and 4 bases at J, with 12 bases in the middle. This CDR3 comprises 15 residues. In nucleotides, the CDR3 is TGTGCCACCAGTGATTTTTCCCAGGATATCTATGGCTACACCTTC. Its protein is CATSDFSQDIYGYTF.

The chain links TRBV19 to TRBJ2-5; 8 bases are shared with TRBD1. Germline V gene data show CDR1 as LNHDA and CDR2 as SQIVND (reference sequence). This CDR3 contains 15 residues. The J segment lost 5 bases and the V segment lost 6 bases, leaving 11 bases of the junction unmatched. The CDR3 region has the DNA TGTGCCAGTAGCAGGGACAGGTTCGTGCGGGAGACCCAGTACTTC. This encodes CASSRDRFVRETQYF.

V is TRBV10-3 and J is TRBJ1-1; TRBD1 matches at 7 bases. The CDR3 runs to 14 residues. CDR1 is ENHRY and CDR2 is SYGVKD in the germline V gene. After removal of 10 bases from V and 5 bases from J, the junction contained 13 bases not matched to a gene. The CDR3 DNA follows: TGTGCCACCCGGGACAGACCCCCGGGGACTGAAGCTTTCTTT. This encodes CATRDRPPGTEAFF.

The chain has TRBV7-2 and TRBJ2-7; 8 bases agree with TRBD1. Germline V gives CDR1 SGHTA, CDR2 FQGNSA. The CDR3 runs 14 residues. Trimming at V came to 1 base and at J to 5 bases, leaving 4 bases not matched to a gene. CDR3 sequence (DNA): TGTGCCAGCAGCTTAGGACAGGGGAGGCACGAGCAGTACTTC. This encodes CASSLGQGRHEQYF.

The DNA of the CDR3 is TGTGCCAGCAGCCTGCGGACTAGCGGGACAGCAGATACGCAGTATTTT. Translation gives CASSLRTSGTADTQYF. The gene calls are TRBV7-3 and TRBJ2-3; 12 nucleotides match TRBD2. Trimming took 5 bases from V and 4 from J; bases not matched to a gene: 7. This CDR3 contains 16 residues. The germline V gene encodes CDR1 SGHTA and CDR2 FQGTGA.

CDR3 sequence: CASSGPDRGVNEKLFF. The CDR3 DNA reads TGTGCCAGCAGCGGACCTGACAGGGGGGTTAATGAAAAACTGTTTTTT. The chain couples TRBV5-8 to TRBJ1-4, with 9 bases lining up with TRBD1. This CDR3 region has 16 residues. The germline V gene encodes CDR1 SGHTS and CDR2 YDEGEE. Germline trimming cut 4 bases from V and 4 bases from J; bases unmatched to any gene: 8.

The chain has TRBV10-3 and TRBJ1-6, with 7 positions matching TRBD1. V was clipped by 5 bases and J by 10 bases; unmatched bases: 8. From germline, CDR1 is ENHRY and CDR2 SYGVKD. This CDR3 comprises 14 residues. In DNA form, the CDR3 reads TGTGCCATCAGTCTGACAGGGAAAAACTCACCCCTCCACTTT. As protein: CAISLTGKNSPLHF.

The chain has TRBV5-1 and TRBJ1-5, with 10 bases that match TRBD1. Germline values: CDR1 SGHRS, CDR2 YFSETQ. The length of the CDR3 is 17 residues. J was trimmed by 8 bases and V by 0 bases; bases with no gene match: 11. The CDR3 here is CASSLDGTGEGLEPQHF. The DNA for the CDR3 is TGCGCCAGCAGCTTGGATGGGACAGGGGAGGGTTTGGAGCCCCAGCATTTT.

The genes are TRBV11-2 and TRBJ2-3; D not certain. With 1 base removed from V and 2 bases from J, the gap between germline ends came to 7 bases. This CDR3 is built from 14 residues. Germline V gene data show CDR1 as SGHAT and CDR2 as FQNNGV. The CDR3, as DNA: TGTGCCAGCAGCTTAGGGCAGAACACAGATACGCAGTATTTT. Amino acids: CASSLGQNTDTQYF.

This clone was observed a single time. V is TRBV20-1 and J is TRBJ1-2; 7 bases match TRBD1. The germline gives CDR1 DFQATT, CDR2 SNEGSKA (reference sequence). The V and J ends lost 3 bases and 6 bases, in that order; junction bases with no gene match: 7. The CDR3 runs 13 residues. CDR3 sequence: CSASTGTDDGYTF. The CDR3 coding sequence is TGCAGTGCTAGTACCGGGACAGACGATGGCTACACCTTC.

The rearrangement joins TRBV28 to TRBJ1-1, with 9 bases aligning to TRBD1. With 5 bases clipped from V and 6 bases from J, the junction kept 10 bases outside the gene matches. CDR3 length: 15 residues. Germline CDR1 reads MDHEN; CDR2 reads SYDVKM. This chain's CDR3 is CASSVPGQGSAEAFF. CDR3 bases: TGTGCCAGCAGTGTCCCGGGACAGGGATCCGCTGAAGCTTTCTTT. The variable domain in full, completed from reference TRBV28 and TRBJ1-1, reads DVKVTQSSRYLVKRTGEKVFLECVQDMDHENMFWYRQDPGLGLRLIYFSYDVKMKEKGDIPEGYSVSREKKERFSLILESASTNQTSMYLCASSVPGQGSAEAFFGQGTRLTVV.